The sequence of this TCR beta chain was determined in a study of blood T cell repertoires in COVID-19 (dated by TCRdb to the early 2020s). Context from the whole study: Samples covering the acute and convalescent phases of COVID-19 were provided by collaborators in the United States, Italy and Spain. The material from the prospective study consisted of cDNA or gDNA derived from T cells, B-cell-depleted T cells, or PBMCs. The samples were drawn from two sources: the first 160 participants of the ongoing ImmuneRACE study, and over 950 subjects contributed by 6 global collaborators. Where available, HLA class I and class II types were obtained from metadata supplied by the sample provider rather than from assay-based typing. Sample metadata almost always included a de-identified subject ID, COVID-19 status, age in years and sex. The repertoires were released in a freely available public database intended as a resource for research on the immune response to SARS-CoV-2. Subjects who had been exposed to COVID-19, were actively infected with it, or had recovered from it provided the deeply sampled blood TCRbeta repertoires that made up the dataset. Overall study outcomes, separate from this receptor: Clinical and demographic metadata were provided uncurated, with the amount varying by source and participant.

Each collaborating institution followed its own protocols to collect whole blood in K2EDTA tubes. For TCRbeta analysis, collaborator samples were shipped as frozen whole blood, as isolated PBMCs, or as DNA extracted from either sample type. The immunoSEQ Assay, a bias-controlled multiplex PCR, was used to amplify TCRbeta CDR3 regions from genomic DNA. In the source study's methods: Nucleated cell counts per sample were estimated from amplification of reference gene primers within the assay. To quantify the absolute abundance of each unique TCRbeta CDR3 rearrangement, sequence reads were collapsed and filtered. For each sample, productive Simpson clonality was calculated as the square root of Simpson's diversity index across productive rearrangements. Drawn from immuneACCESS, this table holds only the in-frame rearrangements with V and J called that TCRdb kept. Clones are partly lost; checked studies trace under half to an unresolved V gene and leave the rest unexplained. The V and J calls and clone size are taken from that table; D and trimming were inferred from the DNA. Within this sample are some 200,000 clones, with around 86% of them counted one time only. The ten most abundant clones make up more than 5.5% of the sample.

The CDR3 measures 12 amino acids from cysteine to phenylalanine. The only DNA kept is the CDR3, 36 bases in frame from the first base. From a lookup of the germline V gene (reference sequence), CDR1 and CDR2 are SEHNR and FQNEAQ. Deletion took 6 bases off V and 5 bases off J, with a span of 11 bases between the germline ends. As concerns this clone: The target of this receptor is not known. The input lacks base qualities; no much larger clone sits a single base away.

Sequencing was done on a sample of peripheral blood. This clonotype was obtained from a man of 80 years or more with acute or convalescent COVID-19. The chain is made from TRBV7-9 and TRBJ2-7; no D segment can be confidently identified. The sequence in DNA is TGTGCCAGCAGAGGCGCGGAAGACGAGCAGTACTTC. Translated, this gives CASRGAEDEQYF.